This TCR beta chain is from a study of blood T cell repertoires in COVID-19. About the research overall: PBMCs, B-cell-depleted T cells, or T cells provided the cDNA or gDNA that made up the material.

This CDR3 is built from 13 residues. V lost 7 bases to trimming and J lost 8 bases, with 15 bases between them. From germline, CDR1 is LGHNT and CDR2 FRNRAP. Source study methods: Reference gene primer amplification yielded estimated nucleated cell counts. The method was immunoSEQ multiplex PCR; TCRdb's version includes in-frame clones alone and lacks a portion of them. Clone size and the V and J calls come from that table; the DNA yielded D and trimming. The sample has more than 200,000 clones, 80% to 90% seen once. The clonotype originates from a man aged 30 to 45 with COVID-19, enrolled during active disease. Material: peripheral blood. The chain carries TRBV12-5 and TRBJ2-1, with a tentative D call TRBD2 (6 bases). DNA of the CDR3: TGTGCTAGTGCCCTGGGGGGAGGCTATGAGCAGTTCTTC. As protein: CASALGGGYEQFF.